What follows are 27 T cell receptor beta chains derived from one specimen sequenced in a study of T-cell reconstitution after alpha-beta-depleted transplantation in children. Construction of the TCRbeta library involved unique molecular identifiers. TCRdb re-called the PCR reads through MiXCR, storing one row per CDR3 protein. The sample contains 440,000 or so distinct CDR3 sequences, around 46% of which appear only once. Sequenced here: PBMCs, sampled before TCRalphabeta/CD19-depleted stem cell transplant. All receptors derive from a girl aged 2 to 9 with aplastic anemia, due to receive a stem cell transplant.

The rearrangement uses TRBV18 and TRBJ1-1; 10 positions match TRBD1. The germline gives CDR1 KGHSH, CDR2 LQKENI. V shed 0 bases, J shed 6 bases, and the junction held 1 base outside the gene matches. The length of the CDR3 is 14 residues. The CDR3 coding sequence is TGTGCCAGCTCACCACCTGGACAGGGGGCTGAAGCTTTCTTT. Its protein product is CASSPPGQGAEAFF.

This chain connects TRBV30 to TRBJ2-1; TRBD2 matches 11 bases. The germline V gene has CDR1 GTSNPN and CDR2 SVGIG (reference sequence). CDR3 length: 14 residues. V lost 4 bases, J lost 7 bases, and 6 bases stayed unmatched. CDR3 region: CAWNGGTSGNEQFF. DNA for the CDR3: TGTGCCTGGAACGGAGGGACTAGCGGTAATGAGCAGTTCTTC. The full variable domain, with the rest looked up from reference TRBV30 and TRBJ2-1, is SQTIHQWPATLVQPVGSPLSLECTVEGTSNPNLYWYRQAAGRGLQLLFYSVGIGQISSEVPQNLSASRPQDRQFILSSKKLLLSDSGFYLCAWNGGTSGNEQFFGPGTRLTVL.

The chain is built from TRBV29-1 and TRBJ2-7; TRBD2 matches at 10 bases. Trimming at V came to 6 bases and at J to 1 base, leaving 9 bases not matched to a gene. Germline V gene sequence: CDR1 SQVTM, CDR2 ANQGSEA. The CDR3 sequence is 15 residues long. The CDR3 sequence is CSVRFSGRASYEQYF. The CDR3 coding sequence is TGCAGCGTCCGCTTCAGCGGGAGGGCGTCCTACGAGCAGTACTTC.

This clonotype has a count of ten or more. This chain links TRBV7-3 with TRBJ2-1, with 7 bases that match TRBD2. V was pared by 2 bases and J by 8 bases, with 9 bases of the junction left unmatched. Looked up from germline, CDR1 is SGHTA and CDR2 is FQGTGA. This CDR3 is built from 15 residues. The CDR3 nucleotides are TGTGCCAGCAGCTTAGGGACTGCGGGAGACTATGAGCAGTTCTTC. Its translation: CASSLGTAGDYEQFF.

This sequence joins TRBV6-1 and TRBJ2-7; 9 nucleotides align to TRBD1. This CDR3 contains 14 residues. The germline gives CDR1 MNHNS, CDR2 SASEGT. Trimming took 6 bases from V and 13 from J; bases not matched to a gene: 16. The CDR3 DNA sequence: TGTGCCAGCAGCCCAGGGACAGGGTTTCAGAAGAATTACTTC. Translated: CASSPGTGFQKNYF.

This clonotype was seen more than once but under ten times. The rearrangement joins TRBV29-1 to TRBJ2-1; 8 bases line up with TRBD1. Germline-derived CDR1 and CDR2 are SQVTM and ANQGSEA. The CDR3 spans 14 residues. The V and J ends lost 6 bases and 1 base, in that order; junction bases with no gene match: 5. The CDR3 region is CSVRTGGSYNEQFF. The CDR3 bases are TGCAGCGTGAGAACAGGGGGATCCTACAATGAGCAGTTCTTC.

The gene calls are TRBV6-1 and TRBJ2-7; D gene ambiguous. Trimming took off 7 bases at V and 9 bases at J, with 13 bases between the two ends. CDR1 and CDR2 (germline): MNHNS, SASEGT. This CDR3 is built from 11 residues. The CDR3 sequence is CASTSLPLQYF. CDR3 DNA: TGTGCCAGCACTTCCCTCCCTTTGCAGTACTTC.

This clonotype was found once. The rearrangement joins TRBV5-1 to TRBJ2-1; tentatively, D is TRBD1 or TRBD2 (5 bases each). Germline V gives CDR1 SGHRS, CDR2 YFSETQ. This CDR3 has 15 residues. V gave up 6 bases and J gave up 2 bases, with 15 bases separating them. The CDR3 coding sequence is TGCGCCAGCACTCCCGGGACCGCCGCCTACAATGAGCAGTTCTTC. Residues: CASTPGTAAYNEQFF.

Regarding this clonotype: Just one base apart from a much larger clone, this may be a read error. The gene calls are TRBV7-2 and TRBJ1-5; D remains ambiguous. This CDR3 spans 14 amino acids. V lost 2 bases and J lost 7, with 12 bases in between. Germline V gene sequence: CDR1 SGHTA, CDR2 FQGNSA. The CDR3 DNA reads TGTGCCAGCAGCTTATCGCGTCTCGGGCAGCCCCAGCATTTT. It encodes CASSLSRLGQPQHF.

Many counts were recorded for this clonotype. V gene TRBV10-3 combines with J gene TRBJ2-2; D remains ambiguous. CDR1 is ENHRY, CDR2 SYGVKD, per germline. The CDR3 consists of 15 residues. Trimming pared 6 bases from V and 1 base from J, leaving 12 bases between. CDR3 nucleotide sequence: TGTGCCATCAGGGCGGCTACTTTGAACACCGGGGAGCTGTTTTTT. It specifies CAIRAATLNTGELFF.

This clonotype was recorded many times. This sequence joins TRBV3-1 and TRBJ2-2; D perhaps matches TRBD2 (6 bases). The germline V gene encodes CDR1 LGHDT and CDR2 YNNKEL (reference sequence). This CDR3 region has 13 residues. V was clipped by 4 bases and J by 3 bases, with 6 bases between them. CDR3 coding DNA: TGTGCCAGCAGCCGGGACTACACCGGGGAGCTGTTTTTT. This translates into CASSRDYTGELFF.

This clonotype was detected a few times. V gene TRBV6-1 combines with J gene TRBJ2-7; tentative D call: TRBD1 (6 bases). The ends were cut back, 3 bases at V and 1 base at J, with 10 bases in the middle. Germline CDR1 is MNHNS and CDR2 is SASEGT. The CDR3 is 14 residues long. The CDR3 region has the DNA TGTGCCAGCAGTGACCCGGACAGATCCTACGAGCAGTACTTC. As protein: CASSDPDRSYEQYF.

Only a few counts were recorded for this clonotype. The chain links TRBV29-1 to TRBJ1-6; no firm D call. The CDR3 is 8 residues long. The V gene lost 7 bases and the J gene lost 12 bases, with 4 bases spanning the gap. Germline lookup yields CDR1 SQVTM and CDR2 ANQGSEA. CDR3 amino acids: CSALPLHF. The CDR3 DNA reads as TGCAGCGCCTTACCCCTCCACTTT.

V and J are TRBV28 and TRBJ2-1, with D tentatively TRBD1 (6 bases). V was clipped by 4 bases and J by 1 base, with 29 bases between them. The germline V gene encodes CDR1 MDHEN and CDR2 SYDVKM. The length of the CDR3 is 21 residues. CDR3 residues: CASSYPLVAGERRSSYNEQFF. Written as DNA, the CDR3 is TGTGCCAGCAGTTACCCTCTGGTGGCAGGGGAAAGAAGGAGTTCCTACAATGAGCAGTTCTTC.

This clonotype was seen repeatedly, ten times or more. This chain connects TRBV20-1 to TRBJ2-3; D remains ambiguous. The CDR3 is 12 amino acids. In germline, CDR1 is DFQATT, CDR2 SNEGSKA (reference sequence). The V end lost 1 base, the J end lost 4 bases, and 6 bases lay between the germline ends. DNA for the CDR3: TGCAGTGCTAGAGTGGGTTCAGATACGCAGTATTTT. It yields the protein CSARVGSDTQYF.

This clonotype was observed a handful of times. The rearrangement joins TRBV5-6 to TRBJ2-2, with TRBD2 as a possible D gene (6 bases). Germline V gene sequence: CDR1 SGHDT, CDR2 YYEEEE. CDR3 length equals 15 residues. V was trimmed by 4 bases and J by 3 bases, leaving 13 bases between them. CDR3 residues: CASSLRLVDTGELFF. For the CDR3, the DNA is TGTGCCAGCAGCCTTCGACTAGTGGACACCGGGGAGCTGTTTTTT.

This clonotype was picked up many times. This rearrangement joins TRBV20-1 to TRBJ1-6, with TRBD1 as a possible D gene (5 bases). The germline V gene encodes CDR1 DFQATT and CDR2 SNEGSKA (reference sequence). V was pared by 1 base and J by 12 bases, with 16 bases between. The CDR3 runs to 14 residues. CDR3 loop: CSARAGGLFQPLHF. The CDR3 nucleotides read TGCAGTGCTAGAGCCGGGGGTCTTTTTCAACCCCTCCACTTT.

This clonotype was seen a handful of times. This may be a read error: a much more frequent sequence differs by one nucleotide. DNA of the CDR3: TGTGTCAGCAGCGGCGGGACATGGTTTAGCTCTGGAAACACCATATATTTT. Its protein is CVSSGGTWFSSGNTIYF. The V call is TRBV12-3 or TRBV12-4, the J call TRBJ1-3; weak D call: TRBD1 (6 bases). CDR3 length equals 17 residues.

This clonotype appeared many times. The CDR3 DNA follows: TGTGCCACCACCATAACAGGGGAAATCTCCTATAATTCACCCCTCCACTTT. Its protein product is CATTITGEISYNSPLHF. The rearrangement joins TRBV15 to TRBJ1-6, with 7 positions matching TRBD1. V shed 7 bases, J shed 0 bases, and the junction held 9 bases outside the gene matches. Looked up from germline, CDR1 is LNHNV and CDR2 is YYDKDF (reference sequence). This CDR3 is built from 17 residues.

The sample holds many counts of this clonotype. The chain joins TRBV28 to TRBJ2-7; 7 bases are shared with TRBD2. Germline values: CDR1 MDHEN, CDR2 SYDVKM. With 5 bases clipped from V and 1 base from J, the junction kept 11 bases outside the gene matches. The CDR3 sequence is 16 residues long. CDR3 loop: CASSHDLAGVSYEQYF. CDR3 bases: TGTGCCAGCAGTCATGACCTGGCGGGAGTTTCCTACGAGCAGTACTTC.

The chain combines TRBV20-1 with TRBJ2-1; 8 bases map to TRBD2. With V trimmed by 1 base and J by 6 bases, 2 bases remained unmatched. CDR3 length: 13 amino acids. Germline CDR1 DFQATT, CDR2 SNEGSKA (reference sequence). The CDR3 nucleotides are TGCAGTGCTAGAGTCGGGGGGGCCAATGAGCAGTTCTTC. Residues: CSARVGGANEQFF.

The CDR3 spells CASSQDHPDSKETQYF. The CDR3 DNA follows: TGCGCCAGCAGCCAAGATCATCCGGACAGCAAAGAGACCCAGTACTTC. The chain carries TRBV4-1 and TRBJ2-5; a weak D match, TRBD1 (6 bases). This CDR3 is built from 16 residues. With 0 bases removed from V and 3 bases from J, the gap between germline ends came to 14 bases. In germline, CDR1 is MGHRA, CDR2 YSYEKL.

The rearrangement joins TRBV30 to TRBJ2-1; TRBD1 aligns across 8 bases. The trim removed 2 bases at V and 4 bases at J, leaving 4 bases unmatched. Germline CDR1 is GTSNPN and CDR2 is SVGIG (reference sequence). This CDR3 spans 14 amino acids. The CDR3 DNA follows: TGTGCCTGGAGTCATGACAGGGGTTACAATGAGCAGTTCTTC. Amino acids: CAWSHDRGYNEQFF.

This clonotype has only a few counts. The CDR3 spells CASSPRPGETQYF. CDR3 nucleotides: TGCGCCAGCAGCCCCAGGCCTGGGGAGACCCAGTACTTC. The chain is built from TRBV5-1 and TRBJ2-5; unclear D gene. With 4 bases removed from V and 5 bases from J, the gap between germline ends came to 12 bases. This CDR3 contains 13 residues. The germline CDR1 and CDR2 sequences are SGHRS and YFSETQ.

This clonotype was detected a few times. The J gene is TRBJ2-5, the V gene TRBV9; tentatively, D is TRBD2 (5 bases). V was pared by 0 bases and J by 1 base, with 16 bases between. This CDR3 is 17 amino acids long. Per the germline V gene, CDR1 is SGDLS and CDR2 is YYNGEE. The CDR3 loop is CASSVGRISTPQETQYF. The CDR3, as DNA: TGTGCCAGCAGCGTAGGGAGGATATCGACCCCCCAAGAGACCCAGTACTTC.

This chain joins TRBV6-1 and TRBJ2-1, with 12 bases lining up with TRBD2. Trimming took 9 bases from V and 10 from J; bases not matched to a gene: 7. CDR1 is MNHNS, CDR2 SASEGT, per germline. The CDR3 extends over 13 amino acids. As DNA, the CDR3 is TGTGCCAGTAGGCTAGCGGGAGGGGGCGAGCAGTTCTTC. It yields the protein CASRLAGGGEQFF.

This chain connects TRBV11-2 to TRBJ2-1, with 8 bases identical to TRBD2. The germline CDR1 and CDR2 sequences are SGHAT and FQNNGV. V lost 5 bases and J lost 2; bases outside the gene matches: 20. This CDR3 has 20 residues. The chain's CDR3 is CASSPHRGGSGLAPYNEQFF. The CDR3 DNA reads as TGTGCCAGCAGCCCGCATCGAGGGGGGAGCGGACTAGCCCCCTACAATGAGCAGTTCTTC.